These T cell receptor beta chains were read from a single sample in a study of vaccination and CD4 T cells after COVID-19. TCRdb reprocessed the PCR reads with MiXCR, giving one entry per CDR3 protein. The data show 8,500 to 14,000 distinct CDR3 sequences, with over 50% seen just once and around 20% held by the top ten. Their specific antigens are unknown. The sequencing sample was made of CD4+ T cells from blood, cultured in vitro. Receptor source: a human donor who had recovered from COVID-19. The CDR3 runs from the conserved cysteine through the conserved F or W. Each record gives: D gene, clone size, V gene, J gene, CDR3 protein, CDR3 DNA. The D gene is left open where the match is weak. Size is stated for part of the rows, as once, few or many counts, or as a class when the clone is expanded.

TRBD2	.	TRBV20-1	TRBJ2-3	CSARHLLAGGLTDTQYF	TGCAGTGCTAGACACCTCCTAGCGGGAGGGCTAACAGATACGCAGTATTTT
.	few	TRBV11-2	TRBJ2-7	CASSPQGDEQYF	TGTGCCAGCAGCCCACAGGGCGACGAGCAGTACTTC
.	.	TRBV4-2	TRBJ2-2	CASSQDEVRSTGELFF	TGTGCCAGCAGCCAAGACGAGGTGAGGTCGACCGGGGAGCTGTTTTTT
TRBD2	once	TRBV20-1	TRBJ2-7	CSARRGGGAYEQYF	TGCAGTGCTAGACGCGGGGGGGGAGCCTACGAGCAGTACTTC
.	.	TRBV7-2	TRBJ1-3	CASSPRVGRDFSGNTIYF	TGTGCCAGCAGCCCGAGGGTGGGCAGGGATTTCTCTGGAAACACCATATATTTT
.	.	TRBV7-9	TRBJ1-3	CATQPRGRRTGDTIYF	TGTGCCACTCAACCGCGGGGGCGGAGAACCGGGGACACCATATATTTT
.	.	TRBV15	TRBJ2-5	CATRPGGARETQYF	TGTGCCACCAGGCCAGGGGGGGCGCGAGAGACCCAGTACTTC
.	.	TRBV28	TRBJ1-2	CASSPGRLGYTF	TGTGCCAGCAGCCCCGGTCGCCTCGGCTACACCTTC
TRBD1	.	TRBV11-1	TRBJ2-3	CASSPDRDWTDTQYF	TGTGCCAGCAGCCCTGACAGGGATTGGACAGATACGCAGTATTTT
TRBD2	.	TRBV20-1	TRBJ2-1	CSAIAGGPINEQFF	TGCAGTGCAATAGCGGGAGGGCCTATCAATGAGCAGTTCTTC
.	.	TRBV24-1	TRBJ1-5	CATSDSGGNQPQHF	TGTGCCACCAGTGATTCAGGGGGCAATCAGCCCCAGCATTTT
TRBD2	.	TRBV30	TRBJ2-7	CAWSVSGRGYEQYF	TGTGCCTGGAGTGTAAGCGGGAGGGGCTACGAGCAGTACTTC
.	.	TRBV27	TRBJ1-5	CASSLRWQGYSNQPQHF	TGTGCCAGCAGTTTACGCTGGCAGGGATATAGCAATCAGCCCCAGCATTTT
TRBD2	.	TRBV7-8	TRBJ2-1	CASSASGIDSEQFF	TGTGCCAGCAGCGCAAGCGGGATTGACAGTGAGCAGTTCTTC
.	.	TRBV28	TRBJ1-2	CASSLRGYGYTF	TGTGCCAGCAGTCTTAGGGGCTATGGCTACACCTTC
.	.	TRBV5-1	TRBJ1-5	CASSLNIGGNQPQHF	TGCGCCAGCAGCTTGAATATCGGGGGCAATCAGCCCCAGCATTTT
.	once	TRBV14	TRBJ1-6	CASSPGPTAGPLHF	TGTGCCAGCAGCCCGGGGCCCACGGCAGGGCCCCTCCACTTT
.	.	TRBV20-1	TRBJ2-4	CSAKGLTSANIQYF	TGCAGTGCTAAGGGTCTGACCTCAGCGAACATTCAGTACTTC
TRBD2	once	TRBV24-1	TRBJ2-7	CATSDSTSGGIYEQYF	TGTGCCACCAGTGACTCGACTAGCGGGGGGATCTACGAGCAGTACTTC
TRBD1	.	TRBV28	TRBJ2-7	CASSLGQGQYF	TGTGCCAGCAGTTTGGGACAGGGTCAATACTTC
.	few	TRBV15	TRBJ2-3	CATSMSTDTQYF	TGTGCCACCAGCATGAGCACAGATACGCAGTATTTT
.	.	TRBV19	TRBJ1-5	CASSNSGQPRGQPQHF	TGTGCCAGTAGCAATTCCGGACAGCCCCGGGGGCAGCCCCAGCATTTT
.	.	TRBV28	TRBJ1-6	CASSLTTYNSPLHF	TGTGCCAGCAGTTTAACAACATATAATTCACCCCTCCACTTT
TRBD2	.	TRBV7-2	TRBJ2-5	CASSINPGTRRETQYF	TGTGCCAGCAGCATCAACCCCGGGACTAGGAGAGAGACCCAGTACTTC
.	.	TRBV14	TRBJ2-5	CASSQVVAGGTQYF	TGTGCCAGCAGCCAAGTGGTGGCCGGGGGGACCCAGTACTTC
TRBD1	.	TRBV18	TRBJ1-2	CASSPDRGRIVGYTF	TGTGCCAGCTCACCCGACAGGGGGCGCATCGTGGGCTACACCTTC
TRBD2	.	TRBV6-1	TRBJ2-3	CASSQGLASAQYF	TGTGCCAGCAGTCAGGGACTAGCGAGTGCGCAGTATTTT
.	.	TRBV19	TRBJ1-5	CATRRSYSNQPQHF	TGTGCCACCAGGAGGTCATATAGCAATCAGCCCCAGCATTTT
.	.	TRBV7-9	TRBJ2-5	CASSLGTKAETQYF	TGTGCCAGCAGCTTAGGCACCAAGGCAGAGACCCAGTACTTC
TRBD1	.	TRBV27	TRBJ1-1	CASSPSTGGGFTEAFF	TGTGCCAGCAGCCCCTCGACAGGGGGAGGTTTCACTGAAGCTTTCTTT
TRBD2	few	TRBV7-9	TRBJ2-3	CASSAGTSSEITDTQYF	TGTGCCAGCAGCGCAGGGACTAGCAGCGAGATCACAGATACGCAGTATTTT
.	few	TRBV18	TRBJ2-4	CASSPVGQAKNIQYF	TGTGCCAGCTCACCAGTCGGACAGGCCAAAAACATTCAGTACTTC
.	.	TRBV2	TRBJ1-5	CASSDSSGYSNQPQHF	TGTGCCAGCAGTGACAGTTCCGGATATAGCAATCAGCCCCAGCATTTT
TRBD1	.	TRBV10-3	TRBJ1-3	CATTEDREGNTIYF	TGTGCCACGACTGAGGACAGGGAGGGAAACACCATATATTTT
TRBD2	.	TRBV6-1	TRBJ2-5	CASVESGGGAETQYF	TGTGCCAGCGTTGAAAGCGGGGGGGGTGCGGAGACCCAGTACTTC
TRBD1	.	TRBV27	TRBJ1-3	CASARQGGGNTIYF	TGTGCCAGCGCACGACAGGGAGGGGGAAACACCATATATTTT
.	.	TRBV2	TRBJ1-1	CASSEGGARFRAEAFF	TGTGCCAGCAGTGAGGGAGGGGCGAGATTTCGAGCTGAAGCTTTCTTT
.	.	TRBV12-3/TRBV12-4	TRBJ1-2	CASSPPSAGGYTF	TGTGCCAGCAGCCCGCCCTCGGCGGGTGGCTACACCTTC
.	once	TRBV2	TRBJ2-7	CASSAPVAEQYF	TGTGCCAGCAGTGCCCCTGTGGCCGAGCAGTACTTC
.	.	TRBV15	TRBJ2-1	CATSRELVVYEQFF	TGTGCCACCAGCAGAGAACTAGTGGTTTACGAGCAGTTCTTC
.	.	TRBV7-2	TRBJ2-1	CASSPHTGNPYNEQFF	TGTGCCAGCAGCCCCCACACAGGGAATCCCTACAATGAGCAGTTCTTC
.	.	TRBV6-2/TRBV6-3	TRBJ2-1	CASTSSTGTLVRAGWNEQFF	TGTGCCAGCACGAGTTCCACCGGGACCCTCGTGCGTGCGGGATGGAATGAGCAGTTCTTC
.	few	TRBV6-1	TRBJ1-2	CASSEKENYGYTF	TGTGCCAGCAGTGAAAAGGAGAACTATGGCTACACCTTC
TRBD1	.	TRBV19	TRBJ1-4	CASSMTGIVKLFF	TGTGCCAGTAGTATGACAGGGATCGTAAAACTGTTTTTT
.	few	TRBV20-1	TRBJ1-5	CSARIGSGWPQHF	TGCAGTGCTAGAATTGGGTCCGGGTGGCCCCAGCATTTT
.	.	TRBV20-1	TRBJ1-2	CSARDWWDGYTF	TGCAGTGCTAGAGATTGGTGGGACGGCTACACCTTC
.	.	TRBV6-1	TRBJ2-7	CASSATTSLHYEQYF	TGTGCCAGCAGCGCTACAACTAGCCTCCACTACGAGCAGTACTTC
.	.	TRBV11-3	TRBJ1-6	CASSLGLGFNSPLHF	TGTGCCAGCAGCTTAGGATTAGGGTTCAATTCACCCCTCCACTTT
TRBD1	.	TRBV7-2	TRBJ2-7	CASSRGGWDSFHEQYF	TGTGCCAGCAGCCGGGGCGGTTGGGACAGTTTCCACGAGCAGTACTTC
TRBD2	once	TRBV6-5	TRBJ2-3	CASSYFTVAGGRRDTQYF	TGTGCCAGCAGTTACTTCACGGTAGCGGGGGGCCGGAGGGATACGCAGTATTTT
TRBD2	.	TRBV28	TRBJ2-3	CASILSPGGSSTDTQYF	TGTGCCAGCATACTCTCGCCCGGGGGGTCTAGCACAGATACGCAGTATTTT
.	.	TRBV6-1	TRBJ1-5	CASRTGSNQPQHF	TGTGCCAGCAGAACAGGGAGCAATCAGCCCCAGCATTTT
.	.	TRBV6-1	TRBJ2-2	CASSEPNTGELFF	TGTGCCAGCAGTGAGCCGAACACCGGGGAGCTGTTTTTT